This T cell receptor beta chain emerged from a study of T-cell reconstitution after alpha-beta-depleted transplantation in children (dated by TCRdb to 2016 to 2018). For context, the study as a whole: The study quantitatively tracked T-cell immune reconstitution after TCRalphabeta/CD19-depleted allogeneic hematopoietic cell transplantation in children using TCR repertoire profiling.

This clonotype was observed at least ten times. There is no known antigen for this receptor. No base quality values were provided; no much bigger clone lies one nucleotide off. The library was generated by PCR. Sequenced on an Illumina HiSeq 2500. TCR libraries were prepared with molecular barcoding, using unique molecular identifiers to normalize TCRbeta repertoire quantification. Clones were called with MiXCR by TCRdb after fastp trimmed the public reads at Q25, and only in-frame beta chains were retained. For every CDR3 protein sequence, its rows merge into one entry that carries the most common genes and DNA. The sample yields more than 200,000 distinct CDR3 sequences; around 9.7% were counted once. Approximately 5.4% of the sample rests with the top ten. Taken from cysteine to phenylalanine, the CDR3 has 13 residues. Only the CDR3 DNA is retained, 39 bases long and in frame from the first base. V is pared back by 1 base and J by 6 bases, with 9 bases lying between the germline termini. The germline V gene supplies CDR1 MGHDK and CDR2 SYGVNS.

The receptor comes from a human donor who donated a stem cell graft to a child with SCID. This sample comprised PBMCs from the stem cell graft donor, obtained from the stem cell graft. The chain was built from TRBV25-1 and TRBJ1-2; the best D guess is TRBD1, with 5 bases matching. The CDR3: CASSESGLDGYTF. The nucleotide sequence is given as TGTGCCAGCAGTGAATCAGGGCTCGATGGCTACACCTTC.